A single sample is the source of the 20 T cell receptor beta chains below, sequenced in a study of cytomegalovirus exposure and HLA in healthy donors (dated by TCRdb to about 2017). The method was the immunoSEQ multiplex PCR assay. For the multiplex PCR, a mixture combining 60 forward primers for TCR Vbeta segments and 13 reverse primers for TCR Jbeta segments was used. Imported from immuneACCESS, the table was reduced by TCRdb to in-frame sequences with V and J called. These copies leave out some clones; in studies compared against another copy, an unresolved V gene accounts for under half, and the cause of the remainder is not known. The sample table holds 85,000 to 130,000 clones, of which about two thirds were seen once. The ten largest clones add up to about 0.8% of the sample. Sequencing was performed on PBMCs. These receptors all come from a boy aged 5-17 years in good health and CMV-seronegative.

The genes are TRBV28 and TRBJ1-5; no clear D. Trimming left V 3 bases short and J 3 bases short, with 9 bases between. Germline V gene lookup returns CDR1 MDHEN and CDR2 SYDVKM. CDR3 length: 14 residues. This CDR3 is CASSLNGVNQPQHF. CDR3 DNA sequence: TGTGCCAGCAGTTTGAACGGAGTCAATCAGCCCCAGCATTTT. Full variable domain (outside the CDR3, taken from reference TRBV28 and TRBJ1-5): DVKVTQSSRYLVKRTGEKVFLECVQDMDHENMFWYRQDPGLGLRLIYFSYDVKMKEKGDIPEGYSVSREKKERFSLILESASTNQTSMYLCASSLNGVNQPQHFGDGTRLSIL.

Only a few counts were recorded for this clone. This chain links TRBV5-1 with TRBJ2-7; 9 bases are a match to TRBD1. The CDR3 runs to 16 residues. J gave up 4 bases and V 3 bases, and 11 bases lay outside the gene matches. Germline loops: CDR1 SGHRS, CDR2 YFSETQ. This CDR3 is CASSYRTGTGIYEQYF. CDR3 DNA: TGCGCCAGCAGCTACAGGACTGGGACAGGGATATACGAGCAGTACTTC.

The chain has TRBV5-1 and TRBJ1-1, with D perhaps matching TRBD1 (5 bases). The length of the CDR3 is 15 residues. The V and J ends lost 0 bases and 1 base respectively, with 10 bases between them. Per germline, CDR1 SGHRS and CDR2 YFSETQ. The CDR3 here is CASSLVAGKNTEAFF. The CDR3 DNA reads as TGCGCCAGCAGCTTGGTGGCAGGGAAGAACACTGAAGCTTTCTTT.

The chain joins TRBV6-6 to TRBJ1-5; D perhaps matches TRBD1 (6 bases). V dropped 8 bases and J dropped 1 base, with 15 bases sitting between them. CDR1 is MNHNY and CDR2 is SVGAGI in the germline V gene (reference sequence). This CDR3 comprises 15 residues. The CDR3: CASQKTGISNQPQHF. The CDR3 DNA sequence: TGTGCCAGCCAAAAAACAGGGATAAGCAATCAGCCCCAGCATTTT.

The rearrangement uses TRBV4-1 and TRBJ1-6; TRBD1 matches 10 bases. CDR1 and CDR2 (germline): MGHRA, YSYEKL. Trimming removed 0 bases from V and 9 bases from J; junction bases left unmatched: 8. The CDR3 sequence is 17 residues long. The chain's CDR3 is CASSQDTPRDRGSPLHF. The CDR3 bases are TGCGCCAGCAGCCAAGATACTCCTCGGGACAGGGGTTCACCCCTCCACTTT.

In its sample, this clone was seen a few times. As DNA, the CDR3 is TGTGCCAGCAGTGGACTAGCGGGAGGCACAGATACGCAGTATTTT. This gives the protein CASSGLAGGTDTQYF. The V and J genes are TRBV6-1 and TRBJ2-3, with 12 bases aligning to TRBD2. Germline trimming cut 4 bases from V and 1 base from J; bases unmatched to any gene: 0. The CDR3 runs 15 residues. Germline CDR1 is MNHNS and CDR2 is SASEGT.

Only a few counts were recorded for this clone. The V call is TRBV5-6, the J call TRBJ2-1; TRBD2 matches at 8 bases. The CDR3 length is 14 residues. Germline CDR1 SGHDT, CDR2 YYEEEE. Trimming cost V 4 bases and J 5 bases; bases outside gene matches: 5. The CDR3: CASSTSTSDNEQFF. The CDR3 nucleotides read TGTGCCAGCAGCACCTCGACTAGCGACAATGAGCAGTTCTTC.

The CDR3 nucleotides are TGTGCCAGCAGCTCCGGGAGGGGTCCTTCTAACTATGGCTACACCTTC. Translation: CASSSGRGPSNYGYTF. The chain uses TRBV11-2 and TRBJ1-2; tentative D call: TRBD1 (5 bases). V was trimmed by 4 bases and J by 0 bases, leaving 15 bases between them. There are 16 residues in the CDR3. Germline assignment: CDR1 SGHAT and CDR2 FQNNGV.

Only a few counts were recorded for this clone. The gene calls are TRBV30 and TRBJ1-1; 7 positions match TRBD1. Germline V gene data show CDR1 as GTSNPN and CDR2 as SVGIG (reference sequence). The CDR3 runs to 13 residues. The ends lost 3 bases at V and 5 bases at J; junction bases unmatched: 6. The CDR3 bases are TGTGCCTGGAGCACACAGGGGTGGACTGAAGCTTTCTTT. It translates to CAWSTQGWTEAFF.

This clone was recorded a few times. This rearrangement joins TRBV11-2 to TRBJ1-6; the D gene is possibly TRBD1 (6 bases). Germline values: CDR1 SGHAT, CDR2 FQNNGV. Trimming stripped 0 bases from V and 6 bases from J, with 12 bases between. The CDR3 covers 16 residues. The CDR3 here is CASSLDYGGLNSPLHF. The CDR3 DNA reads TGTGCCAGCAGCTTAGATTACGGGGGGCTTAATTCACCCCTCCACTTT.

The chain employs TRBV11-3 and TRBJ2-2, with 7 bases lining up with TRBD2. The CDR3 has 15 residues. The germline gives CDR1 SGHNT, CDR2 YENEEA. The V gene end was trimmed by 5 bases and the J gene end by 6 bases; junction bases not matched to a gene: 9. The CDR3 DNA reads as TGTGCCAGCAGCCCCTGGGAGGGGATAGCCGGGGAGCTGTTTTTT. Translation: CASSPWEGIAGELFF.

This clone was seen only a few times. This CDR3 reads CASSDYGGSGNTIYF. The CDR3, as DNA: TGTGCCAGCAGTGATTACGGGGGCTCTGGAAACACCATATATTTT. The genes are TRBV2 and TRBJ1-3; D possibly corresponds to TRBD1 (5 bases). From germline, CDR1 is SNHLY and CDR2 FYNNEI. The CDR3 loop spans 15 amino acids. V was cut by 3 bases and J by 0 bases, with 9 bases left in between.

The chain links TRBV5-1 to TRBJ1-1; the D gene is possibly TRBD1 (6 bases). The CDR3 spans 15 residues. The V gene's germline CDR1 is SGHRS and CDR2 YFSETQ. Trimming removed 0 bases at V and 7 bases at J, with 16 bases between. CDR3 sequence (DNA): TGCGCCAGCAGCTTGGCCGCCGGACAGATACTTGAAGCTTTCTTT. This sequence encodes CASSLAAGQILEAFF.

The genes are TRBV7-8 and TRBJ2-5; 10 nucleotides line up with TRBD1. The J segment lost 5 bases and the V segment lost 5 bases, leaving 2 bases of the junction unmatched. Germline CDR1 SGHVS, CDR2 FQNEAQ. The CDR3 is 13 amino acids. CDR3 sequence: CASSPGQGETQYF. The CDR3 nucleotides are TGTGCCAGCAGCCCGGGACAGGGGGAGACCCAGTACTTC.

This chain uses TRBV6-1 with TRBJ2-3; D may be TRBD1 (5 bases). Germline V gene sequence: CDR1 MNHNS, CDR2 SASEGT. The CDR3 is made up of 13 amino acids. V was clipped by 4 bases and J by 4 bases, with 9 bases between them. CDR3 protein: CASSVAGPDTQYF. DNA for the CDR3: TGTGCCAGCAGTGTGGCAGGGCCAGATACGCAGTATTTT.

This clone has a single count. This sequence joins TRBV12-2 and TRBJ1-1. TRBV12-2 is described as a pseudogene. The CDR3 loop spans 15 amino acids. Here the CDR3 DNA reads TGTGCAAGTCGCTTAGAGACCCGGGAGAACACTGAAGCTTTCTTT. Amino acids: CASRLETRENTEAFF.

The chain uses TRBV7-2 and TRBJ2-3; TRBD1 is a possible D gene (5 bases). The CDR3 length is 19 residues. V was pared by 5 bases and J by 0 bases, with 24 bases between. CDR1 is SGHTA and CDR2 is FQGNSA in the germline V gene. As DNA, the CDR3 is TGTGCCAGCAGCACCAGGGAAATTCAGGACCTCGGTAGCACAGATACGCAGTATTTT. This encodes CASSTREIQDLGSTDTQYF.

This clone was observed a handful of times. The chain recombines TRBV5-4 with TRBJ2-6; 7 bases align to TRBD2. J gave up 2 bases and V 6 bases, and 14 bases lay outside the gene matches. CDR3 length equals 18 residues. The germline V gene encodes CDR1 SGHNT and CDR2 YYREEE (reference sequence). The CDR3 DNA reads as TGTGCCAGCACCCTGGGGGGGTGGAATGGAGCTGGGGCCAACGTCCTGACTTTC. Its protein product is CASTLGGWNGAGANVLTF.

This clone was picked up a small number of times. The V call is TRBV19, the J call TRBJ1-2, with 7 nucleotides matching TRBD1. The CDR3 runs 15 residues. V shed 3 bases, J shed 7 bases, and the junction held 11 bases outside the gene matches. Germline loops: CDR1 LNHDA, CDR2 SQIVND (reference sequence). CDR3 DNA sequence: TGTGCCAGTAGTATCGGCGCGACAGGGATACCTGGCTACACCTTC. This gives the protein CASSIGATGIPGYTF.

The chain recombines TRBV6-6 with TRBJ2-3; 9 bases map to TRBD2. Germline V gene data show CDR1 as MNHNY and CDR2 as SVGAGI (reference sequence). The trim removed 5 bases at V and 6 bases at J, leaving 9 bases unmatched. The CDR3 is 15 residues long. The CDR3, as DNA: TGTGCCAGCAGTCCCGAGGGACTAGCTGTGGATACGCAGTATTTT. Its protein product is CASSPEGLAVDTQYF.